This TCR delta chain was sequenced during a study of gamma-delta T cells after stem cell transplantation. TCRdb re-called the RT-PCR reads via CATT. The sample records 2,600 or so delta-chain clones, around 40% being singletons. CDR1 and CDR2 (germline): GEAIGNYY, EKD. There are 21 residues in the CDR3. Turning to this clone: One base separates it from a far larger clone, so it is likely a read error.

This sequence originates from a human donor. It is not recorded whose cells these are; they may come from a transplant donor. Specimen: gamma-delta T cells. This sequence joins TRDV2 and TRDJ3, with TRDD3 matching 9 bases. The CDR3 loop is CACDTIVLGDLGPWDTRQMIF. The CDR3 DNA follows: TGTGCCTGTGACACCATCGTACTGGGGGACCTGGGACCCTGGGACACCCGACAGATGATTTTC.